Presented here are 16 T cell receptor beta chains from one specimen sequenced in a study of spatial heterogeneity in lung cancer. Findings and limits, study-wide: Tracking of tumor mutation counts was seen in expanded intratumoral alpha and beta TCR counts.

These TCRs' antigens remain unknown. TCRdb processed the 5' RACE reads anew with MiXCR; each CDR3 protein has one entry. The sample contains fewer than 4,000 distinct CDR3 sequences, 9.4% of which appear only once. This sample's time point: sample taken at primary tumor resection. Sequenced here: lung tumor tissue, sampled at surgery. The origin of the receptors is a male donor with early-stage non-small cell lung cancer.

There are a few counts of this clonotype. The V gene is TRBV20-1, the J gene TRBJ2-3; 11 bases are a match to TRBD1. The CDR3 runs to 14 residues. The V gene end was trimmed by 3 bases and the J gene end by 2 bases; junction bases not matched to a gene: 1. CDR1 DFQATT and CDR2 SNEGSKA come from the germline V gene (reference sequence). The CDR3 protein is CSARDRGPTDTQYF. The CDR3 bases are TGCAGTGCTAGGGACAGGGGGCCCACAGATACGCAGTATTTT.

This clonotype is categorized as medium-sized. This chain uses TRBV10-1 with TRBJ2-3, with unresolved D. Trimming removed 6 bases at V and 1 base at J, with 8 bases between. In germline, CDR1 is WNHNN, CDR2 SYGVQD (reference sequence). This CDR3 has 13 residues. CDR3 sequence (DNA): TGCGCCAGCAGACCCTCGGGCACAGATACGCAGTATTTT. Encoded protein: CASRPSGTDTQYF.

J is TRBJ1-2 and V is TRBV6-1; D is perhaps TRBD1 (5 bases). The CDR3 runs 13 residues. Trimming pared 8 bases from V and 1 base from J, leaving 11 bases between. Germline V gene data show CDR1 as MNHNS and CDR2 as SASEGT. The CDR3 is CASAPQGNYGYTF. The DNA for the CDR3 is TGTGCCAGCGCCCCCCAGGGTAACTATGGCTACACCTTC.

This sequence joins TRBV15 and TRBJ2-1, with 7 bases that match TRBD2. Trimming at V came to 0 bases and at J to 6 bases, leaving 5 bases not matched to a gene. Germline loops: CDR1 LNHNV, CDR2 YYDKDF (reference sequence). This CDR3 is 15 amino acids long. The CDR3 DNA reads as TGTGCCACCAGCAGAGATCGTACTAGCGTCAATGAGCAGTTCTTC. Amino acid sequence: CATSRDRTSVNEQFF.

This clonotype is termed medium-sized. V gene TRBV19 combines with J gene TRBJ1-5; 10 nucleotides align to TRBD1. Losses at the gene ends were 4 bases for V and 5 bases for J; bases not matched to a gene: 5. Looked up from germline, CDR1 is LNHDA and CDR2 is SQIVND (reference sequence). The CDR3 is 15 residues long. The CDR3 spells CASSKSGTGDQPQHF. The CDR3 DNA reads TGTGCCAGTAGTAAGTCCGGGACAGGGGATCAGCCCCAGCATTTT.

This clonotype is categorized as medium-sized. This chain connects TRBV5-4 to TRBJ2-2; tentative D call: TRBD1 (6 bases). V gave up 0 bases and J gave up 5 bases, with 11 bases separating them. Germline V gene data show CDR1 as SGHNT and CDR2 as YYREEE (reference sequence). The CDR3 runs 15 residues. CDR3 protein: CASSLDGQITGELFF. The DNA for the CDR3 is TGTGCCAGCAGCTTGGACGGACAGATAACCGGGGAGCTGTTTTTT.

Sample share makes this clonotype medium-sized (0.01 to 0.1%). The V and J genes are TRBV20-1 and TRBJ2-7; D may correspond to TRBD1 or TRBD2 (5 bases each). Germline-derived CDR1 and CDR2 are DFQATT and SNEGSKA (reference sequence). Trimming pared 3 bases from V and 3 bases from J, leaving 15 bases between. The CDR3 contains 14 residues. The CDR3 sequence: CSASQRDGYYEQYF. DNA of the CDR3: TGCAGTGCTAGTCAACGGGACGGTTACTACGAGCAGTACTTC.

By sample share, this clonotype is medium-sized. The rearrangement uses TRBV28 and TRBJ1-2; possibly TRBD1 for D (5 bases). Per the germline V gene, CDR1 is MDHEN and CDR2 is SYDVKM. Trimming left V 6 bases short and J 4 bases short, with 15 bases between. This CDR3 region has 14 residues. The CDR3 coding sequence is TGTGCCAGCAGCACAACAGGAGACCTCTATGGCTACACCTTC. Amino acids: CASSTTGDLYGYTF.

In its sample, this clonotype ranks as medium-sized (0.01 to 0.1%). The chain combines TRBV7-9 with TRBJ2-2, with D maybe TRBD2 (5 bases). Trimming took off 1 base at V and 1 base at J, with 10 bases between the two ends. CDR1 is SEHNR, CDR2 FQNEAQ, per germline (reference sequence). The CDR3 is made up of 16 amino acids. The CDR3: CASSLGVGGNTGELFF. CDR3 sequence (DNA): TGTGCCAGCAGCTTAGGGGTTGGAGGGAACACCGGGGAGCTGTTTTTT. Full variable domain (rest looked up from reference TRBV7-9 and TRBJ2-2): DTGVSQNPRHKITKRGQNVTFRCDPISEHNRLYWYRQTLGQGPEFLTYFQNEAQLEKSRLLSDRFSAERPKGSFSTLEIQRTEQGDSAMYLCASSLGVGGNTGELFFGEGSRLTVL.

The chain uses TRBV6-5 and TRBJ2-3; 8 bases match TRBD1. CDR1 is MNHEY, CDR2 SVGAGI, per germline. CDR3 length: 15 residues. Trimming at V came to 2 bases and at J to 5 bases, leaving 6 bases not matched to a gene. This CDR3 is CASSYDQGAGDTQYF. CDR3 nucleotides: TGTGCCAGCAGTTACGACCAGGGGGCGGGAGATACGCAGTATTTT.

The V call is TRBV28, the J call TRBJ2-7; 9 nucleotides match TRBD2. V lost 3 bases and J lost 1; bases outside the gene matches: 10. The CDR3 consists of 17 residues. Germline CDR1 MDHEN, CDR2 SYDVKM. CDR3 in DNA: TGTGCCAGCAGTTTCCACCTATCTAGCGGGGAGTCCTACGAGCAGTACTTC. It is translated as CASSFHLSSGESYEQYF.

This clonotype was counted many times. This sequence joins TRBV7-8 and TRBJ1-4, with TRBD1 as a possible D gene (5 bases). The CDR3 runs 16 residues. The V gene's germline CDR1 is SGHVS and CDR2 FQNEAQ. The V end was cut by 4 bases, the J end by 0 bases, with 12 bases between. CDR3 in DNA: TGTGCCAGCAGCTCGGGACGAGTTGCAACTAATGAAAAACTGTTTTTT. This codes for CASSSGRVATNEKLFF.

The sample holds one count of this clonotype. The V and J genes are TRBV11-2 and TRBJ2-1; 10 bases agree with TRBD2. CDR1 and CDR2 (germline): SGHAT, FQNNGV. The J segment lost 2 bases and the V segment lost 5 bases, leaving 6 bases of the junction unmatched. The CDR3 runs 16 residues. The CDR3 nucleotides are TGTGCCAGCAGCGACAGTAGCGGGGGGCCCTACAATGAGCAGTTCTTC. Protein: CASSDSSGGPYNEQFF. The variable domain in full, with the rest retrieved from reference TRBV11-2 and TRBJ2-1, is EAGVAQSPRYKIIEKRQSVAFWCNPISGHATLYWYQQILGQGPKLLIQFQNNGVVDDSQLPKDRFSAERLKGVDSTLKIQPAKLEDSAVYLCASSDSSGGPYNEQFFGPGTRLTVL.

This clonotype was seen repeatedly, ten times or more. The chain has TRBV7-2 and TRBJ2-7; TRBD2 might be the D (6 bases). The germline V gene encodes CDR1 SGHTA and CDR2 FQGNSA. V shed 1 base and J shed 0 bases, with 10 bases lying between them. The CDR3 length is 15 residues. The CDR3 DNA sequence: TGTGCCAGCAGCTTAGTCGGCGGGGACTCCTACGAGCAGTACTTC. It encodes CASSLVGGDSYEQYF. The variable domain in full, completed from reference TRBV7-2 and TRBJ2-7, reads GAGVSQSPSNKVTEKGKDVELRCDPISGHTALYWYRQSLGQGLEFLIYFQGNSAPDKSGLPSDRFSAERTGGSVSTLTIQRTQQEDSAVYLCASSLVGGDSYEQYFGPGTRLTVT.

By proportion, this clonotype is medium-sized. The V and J genes are TRBV27 and TRBJ2-5; either TRBD1 or TRBD2 may supply D (6 bases each). Germline V gene data show CDR1 as MNHEY and CDR2 as SMNVEV (reference sequence). The V gene lost 6 bases and the J gene lost 5 bases, with 16 bases spanning the gap. The CDR3 has 14 amino acids. CDR3 nucleotides: TGTGCCAGCAGCCCAAATGGGGGGCTGGAGACCCAGTACTTC. Translation gives CASSPNGGLETQYF.

This clonotype was observed a handful of times. The chain uses TRBV6-2 or TRBV6-3 and TRBJ2-1, with D perhaps matching TRBD2 (7 bases). V lost 10 bases and J lost 5, with 18 bases in between. The CDR3 length is 14 residues. Germline V CDR1 and CDR2: MNHEY, SVGEGT. CDR3 amino acids: CANTGPGGHNEQFF. Written as DNA, the CDR3 is TGTGCCAACACGGGGCCGGGGGGCCACAATGAGCAGTTCTTC.